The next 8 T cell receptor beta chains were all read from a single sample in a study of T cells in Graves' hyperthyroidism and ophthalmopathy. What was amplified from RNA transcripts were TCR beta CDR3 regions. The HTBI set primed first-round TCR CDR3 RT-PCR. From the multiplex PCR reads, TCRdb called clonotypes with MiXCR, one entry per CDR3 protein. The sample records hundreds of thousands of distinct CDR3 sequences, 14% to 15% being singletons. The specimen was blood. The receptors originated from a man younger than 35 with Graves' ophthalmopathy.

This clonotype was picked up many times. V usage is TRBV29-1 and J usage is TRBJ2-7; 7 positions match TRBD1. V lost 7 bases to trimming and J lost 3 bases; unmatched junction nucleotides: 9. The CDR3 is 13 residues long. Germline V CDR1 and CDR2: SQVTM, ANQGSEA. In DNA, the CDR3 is TGCAGCGCCGCCCGGGACAGCCTCTACGAGCAGTACTTC. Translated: CSAARDSLYEQYF.

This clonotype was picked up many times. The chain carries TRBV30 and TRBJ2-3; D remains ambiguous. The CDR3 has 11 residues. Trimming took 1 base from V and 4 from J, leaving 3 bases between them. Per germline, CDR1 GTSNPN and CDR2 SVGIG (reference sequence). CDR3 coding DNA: TGTGCCTGGAGTGAAGCAGATACGCAGTATTTT. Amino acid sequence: CAWSEADTQYF.

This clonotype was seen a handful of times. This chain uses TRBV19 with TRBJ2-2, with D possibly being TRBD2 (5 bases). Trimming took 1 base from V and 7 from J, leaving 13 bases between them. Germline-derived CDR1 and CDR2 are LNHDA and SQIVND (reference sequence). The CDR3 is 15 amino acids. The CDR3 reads CASSIVGSSGGELFF. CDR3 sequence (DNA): TGTGCCAGTAGTATAGTGGGGAGTTCGGGCGGGGAGCTGTTTTTT.

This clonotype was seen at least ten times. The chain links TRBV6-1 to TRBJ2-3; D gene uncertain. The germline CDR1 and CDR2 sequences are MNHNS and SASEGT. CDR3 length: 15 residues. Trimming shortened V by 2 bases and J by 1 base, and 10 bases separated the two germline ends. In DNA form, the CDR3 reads TGTGCCAGCAGTGAACTGAGGCAGGGCACAGATACGCAGTATTTT. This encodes CASSELRQGTDTQYF.

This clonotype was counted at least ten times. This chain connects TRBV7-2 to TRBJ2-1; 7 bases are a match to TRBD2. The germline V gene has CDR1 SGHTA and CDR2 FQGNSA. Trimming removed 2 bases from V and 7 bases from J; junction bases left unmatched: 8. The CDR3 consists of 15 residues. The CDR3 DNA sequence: TGTGCCAGCAGCTTAACTGTGACTAGCCCAAATGAGCAGTTCTTC. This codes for CASSLTVTSPNEQFF.

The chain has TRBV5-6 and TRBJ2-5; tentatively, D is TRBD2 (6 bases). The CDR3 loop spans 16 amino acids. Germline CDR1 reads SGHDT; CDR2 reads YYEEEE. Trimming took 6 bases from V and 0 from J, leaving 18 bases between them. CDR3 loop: CASTGWGLWYQETQYF. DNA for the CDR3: TGTGCCAGCACGGGGTGGGGACTTTGGTACCAAGAGACCCAGTACTTC. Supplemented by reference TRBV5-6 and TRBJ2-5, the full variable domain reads DAGVTQSPTHLIKTRGQQVTLRCSPKSGHDTVSWYQQALGQGPQFIFQYYEEEERQRGNFPDRFSGHQFPNYSSELNVNALLLGDSALYLCASTGWGLWYQETQYFGPGTRLLVL.

The CDR3 reads CASSPRTGEYEQFF. CDR3 coding DNA: TGCGCCAGCAGCCCGCGGACAGGGGAATATGAGCAGTTCTTC. This chain uses TRBV4-1 with TRBJ2-1, with 9 bases that match TRBD1. The V gene end was trimmed by 4 bases and the J gene end by 8 bases; junction bases not matched to a gene: 6. CDR1 and CDR2 from the germline V gene are MGHRA and YSYEKL. There are 14 residues in the CDR3.

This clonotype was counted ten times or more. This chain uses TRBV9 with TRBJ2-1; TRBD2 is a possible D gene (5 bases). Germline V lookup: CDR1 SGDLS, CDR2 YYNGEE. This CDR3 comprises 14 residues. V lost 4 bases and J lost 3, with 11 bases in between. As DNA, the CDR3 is TGTGCCAGCAGCTTGAGCCGGGACTACAATGAGCAGTTCTTC. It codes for CASSLSRDYNEQFF.